The 2 T cell receptor beta chains given below trace back to one sample, sequenced in a study of MAIT cells during Salmonella Paratyphi A infection. Study conclusions and caveats: MAIT cell TRBV usage was oligoclonal, favouring TRBV20 and TRBV6, and apparently unchanged by infection.

TCRdb re-derived calls from the 5' RACE reads in MiXCR, one entry per CDR3 protein. The data hold about 1,000 distinct CDR3 sequences, with almost 25% observed a single time. The sample's time point: after infection, following antibiotic treatment. Flow cytometry identified and sorted MAIT cells as Valpha7.2+ CD161+ T cells. These TCRs' antigens remain unknown. The sequencing here drew on MAIT cells from blood, taken at the last sampling point of the challenge study. The receptors here all came from a person aged 18 to 70 who was deliberately infected with Salmonella Paratyphi A in a paratyphoid fever challenge study.

This clonotype is labeled as large (0.1 to 1%). CDR3 in amino acids: CSARTAYNEQFF. The CDR3 region has the DNA TGCAGTGCTAGAACAGCTTACAATGAGCAGTTCTTC. The chain couples TRBV20-1 to TRBJ2-1, with no clear D. The V gene's germline CDR1 is DFQATT and CDR2 SNEGSKA (reference sequence). The CDR3 sequence is 12 residues long. V lost 2 bases and J 4 bases, leaving 6 bases between the germline ends.

By share of the sample, this clonotype is medium-sized. The chain is built from TRBV6-1 and TRBJ2-3; 8 nucleotides align to TRBD2. The ends lost 2 bases at V and 1 base at J; junction bases unmatched: 8. The germline V gene encodes CDR1 MNHNS and CDR2 SASEGT. The CDR3 extends over 17 amino acids. The CDR3 spells CASSESPGGAGTDTQYF. CDR3 bases: TGTGCCAGCAGTGAAAGTCCCGGGGGGGCTGGCACAGATACGCAGTATTTT.